Reported below is one T cell receptor (beta chain). How the authors handled the data: From reference gene primer amplification, estimates of nucleated cell counts were derived. Assay: immunoSEQ multiplex PCR; the TCRdb copy retains only in-frame clones and omits some. V, J and clone size reflect that table, while D and trimming were determined from the DNA. The sample yields around 68,000 clones, 80% to 90% seen once. The trim removed 8 bases at V and 1 base at J, leaving 10 bases unmatched. Germline lookup yields CDR1 LNHDA and CDR2 SQIVND (reference sequence). This CDR3 region has 16 residues. The record originates from a study of blood T cell repertoires in COVID-19. Overall study: The samples span acute and convalescent COVID-19 from the United States, Italy and Spain.

The specimen sequenced was peripheral blood. This chain uses TRBV19 with TRBJ2-1, with TRBD2 matching over 8 bases. The sequence derives from a human donor in a cohort sampled during active COVID-19. CDR3 DNA: TGTGCCAGTTCTCCACCGGGACTAGGGTCCTACAATGAGCAGTTCTTC. Residues: CASSPPGLGSYNEQFF.